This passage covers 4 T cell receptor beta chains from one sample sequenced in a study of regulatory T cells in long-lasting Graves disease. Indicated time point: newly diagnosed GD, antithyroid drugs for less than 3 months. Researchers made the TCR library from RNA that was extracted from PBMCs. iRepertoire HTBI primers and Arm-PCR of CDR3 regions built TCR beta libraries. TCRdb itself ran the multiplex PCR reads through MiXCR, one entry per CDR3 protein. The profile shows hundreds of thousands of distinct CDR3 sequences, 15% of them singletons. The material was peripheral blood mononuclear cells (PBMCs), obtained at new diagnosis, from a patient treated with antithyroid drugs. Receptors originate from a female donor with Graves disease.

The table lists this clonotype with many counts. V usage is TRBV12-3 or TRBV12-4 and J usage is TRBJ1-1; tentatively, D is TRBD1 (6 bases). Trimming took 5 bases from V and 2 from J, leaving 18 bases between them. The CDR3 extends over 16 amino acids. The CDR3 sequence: CASSHRTALINTEAFF. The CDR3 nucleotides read TGTGCCAGCAGTCACCGGACAGCCTTGATCAACACTGAAGCTTTCTTT.

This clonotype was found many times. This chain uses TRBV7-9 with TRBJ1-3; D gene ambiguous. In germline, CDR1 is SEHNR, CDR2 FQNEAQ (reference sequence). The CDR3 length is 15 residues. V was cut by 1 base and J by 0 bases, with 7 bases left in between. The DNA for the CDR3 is TGTGCCAGCAGCTTAGTCCCCAGCTCTGGAAACACCATATATTTT. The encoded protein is CASSLVPSSGNTIYF.

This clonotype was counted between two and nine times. CDR3 sequence: CAGIPTGLNTGELFF. The CDR3 nucleotides read TGTGCCGGGATCCCGACAGGGCTGAACACCGGGGAGCTGTTTTTT. The gene calls are TRBV30 and TRBJ2-2; 7 positions agree with TRBD1. The CDR3 has 15 amino acids. Unmatched junction bases numbered 10, after V lost 8 bases and J lost 1 base. Germline CDR1 is GTSNPN and CDR2 is SVGIG (reference sequence).

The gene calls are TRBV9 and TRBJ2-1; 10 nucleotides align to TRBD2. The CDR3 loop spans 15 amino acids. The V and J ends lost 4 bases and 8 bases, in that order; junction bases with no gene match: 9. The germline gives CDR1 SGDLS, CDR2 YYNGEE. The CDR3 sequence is CASSSPSGSIHEQFF. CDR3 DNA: TGTGCCAGCAGCTCTCCTAGCGGGAGTATCCATGAGCAGTTCTTC.